Following are 14 T cell receptor beta chains from one sample sequenced in a study of shared clonotypes between healthy human individuals. TCRdb's table, derived via immunoSEQ multiplex PCR, lists solely in-frame clones and lacks some. The repertoire holds just over 2,000,000 clones, 85% to 95% seen once, with approximately 0.13% in the top ten. Sequencing used naive CD4+ T cells sorted from blood. This sample's subset: CD45RA+ positively selected. All receptors come from a man between 18 and 35 years old in good health.

The genes are TRBV5-4 and TRBJ2-1; D is unclear. Germline V gene data show CDR1 as SGHNT and CDR2 as YYREEE (reference sequence). This CDR3 comprises 14 residues. V gave up 0 bases and J gave up 3 bases, with 7 bases separating them. The CDR3 is CASSLGVVYNEQFF. The CDR3 DNA sequence: TGTGCCAGCAGCTTGGGGGTGGTCTACAATGAGCAGTTCTTC.

This clone appeared once. J is TRBJ2-7 and V is TRBV7-9; 9 bases fit TRBD1. The germline V gene has CDR1 SEHNR and CDR2 FQNEAQ (reference sequence). The length of the CDR3 is 17 residues. The trim removed 5 bases at V and 5 bases at J, leaving 16 bases unmatched. The CDR3, as DNA: TGTGCCAGCAGCACGCTACCGGGACAGGGTAGGGAGAACGAGCAGTACTTC. Translating it yields CASSTLPGQGRENEQYF.

The chain joins TRBV9 to TRBJ1-5; unclear D gene. The CDR3 is 14 residues long. The germline V gene has CDR1 SGDLS and CDR2 YYNGEE. Deletions cut 3 bases from V and 2 bases from J, with 9 bases between. CDR3 nucleotide sequence: TGTGCCAGCAGCGCCTCTTGGGGCAATCAGCCCCAGCATTTT. Protein product: CASSASWGNQPQHF.

The gene calls are TRBV15 and TRBJ2-5; 7 nucleotides align to TRBD1. The CDR3 loop spans 15 amino acids. CDR1 is LNHNV, CDR2 YYDKDF, per germline (reference sequence). V shed 5 bases and J 5 bases; nucleotides not matched to a gene: 11. In DNA form, the CDR3 reads TGTGCCACCAGCTACAGGGGAAAGGGTTGGGAGACCCAGTACTTC. It encodes CATSYRGKGWETQYF.

This clone was seen only a few times. The chain has TRBV5-1 and TRBJ1-4; possibly TRBD1 for D (6 bases). V was cut by 3 bases and J by 6 bases, with 18 bases left in between. Germline V gives CDR1 SGHRS, CDR2 YFSETQ. This CDR3 comprises 16 residues. CDR3 nucleotides: TGCGCCAGCAGCTCGCCAACAGGGAAGGGTTATGAAAAACTGTTTTTT. Translated, it gives CASSSPTGKGYEKLFF.

The rearrangement links TRBV12-5 to TRBJ2-7; D gene uncertain. Germline CDR1 is LGHNT and CDR2 is FRNRAP. CDR3 length: 18 residues. Trimming left V 0 bases short and J 4 bases short, with 22 bases between. The CDR3 loop reads CASGLVSLGRTPKYEQYF. As DNA, the CDR3 is TGTGCTAGTGGTTTGGTGTCCCTCGGACGGACCCCTAAGTACGAGCAGTACTTC. The full variable domain, completed using reference TRBV12-5 and TRBJ2-7, is DARVTQTPRHKVTEMGQEVTMRCQPILGHNTVFWYRQTMMQGLELLAYFRNRAPLDDSGMPKDRFSAEMPDATLATLKIQPSEPRDSAVYFCASGLVSLGRTPKYEQYFGPGTRLTVT.

A note on this clone: Other DNA sequences in the sample encode the same CDR3. This chain links TRBV5-1 with TRBJ2-2; no reliable D call. The CDR3 contains 13 residues. Germline V gene lookup returns CDR1 SGHRS and CDR2 YFSETQ. The germline V and J ends were trimmed by 3 bases and 2 bases, with 5 bases remaining between them. CDR3 nucleotide sequence: TGCGCCAGCAGCTCTTTAAACACCGGGGAGCTGTTTTTT. Translation gives CASSSLNTGELFF.

This clone came up once. Within the sample, other DNA sequences also encode this same CDR3. The CDR3 protein is CASSLASEQYF. CDR3 DNA: TGTGCCAGCAGCCTAGCTTCCGAGCAGTACTTC. The genes are TRBV25-1 and TRBJ2-7, with D perhaps matching TRBD2 (5 bases). The CDR3 runs to 11 residues. V dropped 6 bases and J dropped 6 bases, with 9 bases sitting between them. Germline V gives CDR1 MGHDK, CDR2 SYGVNS.

With regard to this clone: The sample has other DNA sequences that encode this CDR3 too. The V call is TRBV6-5, the J call TRBJ1-2; TRBD1 might be the D (6 bases). Germline CDR1 reads MNHEY; CDR2 reads SVGAGI. V lost 6 bases, J lost 2 bases, and 13 bases lay in between. CDR3 size: 14 residues. CDR3 sequence reads: CASSYTGRNYGYTF. The CDR3 DNA reads as TGTGCCAGCAGCTATACAGGGAGGAACTATGGCTACACCTTC.

The V call is TRBV5-1, the J call TRBJ2-1, with 7 bases fitting TRBD1. This CDR3 region has 13 residues. Losses at the gene ends were 2 bases for V and 9 bases for J; bases not matched to a gene: 5. Germline-derived CDR1 and CDR2 are SGHRS and YFSETQ. The CDR3 spells CASSLGGQGEQFF. In DNA, the CDR3 is TGCGCCAGCAGCTTAGGGGGCCAAGGTGAGCAGTTCTTC.

This chain connects TRBV28 to TRBJ1-4; no firm D call. V was pared by 5 bases and J by 7 bases, with 17 bases between. The CDR3 has 15 amino acids. Germline V gene lookup returns CDR1 MDHEN and CDR2 SYDVKM. This CDR3 is CASSTPGLTGEKLFF. The CDR3, as DNA: TGTGCCAGCAGTACTCCCGGGCTGACGGGTGAAAAACTGTTTTTT.

The chain joins TRBV29-1 to TRBJ2-1, with 10 bases that match TRBD1. Germline CDR1 and CDR2: SQVTM and ANQGSEA. The V gene end was trimmed by 1 base and the J gene end by 6 bases; junction bases not matched to a gene: 3. The CDR3 runs 14 residues. The CDR3 spells CSVEGQGAPNEQFF. The CDR3 nucleotides are TGCAGCGTTGAAGGACAGGGGGCGCCCAATGAGCAGTTCTTC.

The V gene is TRBV4-1, the J gene TRBJ2-5; a weak D match, TRBD1 (6 bases). From germline, CDR1 is MGHRA and CDR2 YSYEKL. The CDR3 has 15 amino acids. Trimming stripped 0 bases from V and 6 bases from J, with 14 bases between. CDR3 in amino acids: CASSQDKAGEQTQYF. CDR3 nucleotide sequence: TGCGCCAGCAGCCAAGATAAGGCAGGGGAACAGACCCAGTACTTC.

This chain links TRBV28 with TRBJ1-4, with D tentatively TRBD1 (5 bases). Per the germline V gene, CDR1 is MDHEN and CDR2 is SYDVKM. Trimming pared 7 bases from V and 0 bases from J, leaving 9 bases between. The CDR3 length is 14 residues. Here the CDR3 reads CASMDTSTNEKLFF. The CDR3, as DNA: TGTGCCAGCATGGACACCTCAACTAATGAAAAACTGTTTTTT.